These 3 T cell receptor beta chains were sequenced from one sample in a study of blood T cells in healthy people across ages. A J-beta primer mix and a sample-barcoded 5' primer were used in a second PCR of about 6 to 12 cycles. TCRdb independently ran MiXCR on the 5' RACE reads; one entry per CDR3 protein. Counted here are 630,000 or so distinct CDR3 sequences, approximately 30% occurring once; the ten biggest clones make up 15% to 18%. The sequenced sample consisted of blood. Receptor source: a woman at least 80 years old in good health.

This clonotype was recorded many times. V is TRBV7-9 and J is TRBJ2-1, with 9 bases identical to TRBD2. Germline CDR1 and CDR2: SEHNR and FQNEAQ (reference sequence). Trimming removed 5 bases from V and 5 bases from J; junction bases left unmatched: 13. The length of the CDR3 is 17 residues. The CDR3 bases are TGTGCCAGCAGCCCGACCCTTCGGTTAGCGGGGGACAATGAGCAGTTCTTC. This encodes CASSPTLRLAGDNEQFF.

This clonotype was seen many times. This chain links TRBV20-1 with TRBJ1-2; D remains ambiguous. Trimming took 0 bases from V and 6 from J, leaving 8 bases between them. Germline V gene data show CDR1 as DFQATT and CDR2 as SNEGSKA (reference sequence). The CDR3 is made up of 12 amino acids. CDR3 DNA: TGCAGTGCTAGAGAGGGGTTGCATGGCTACACCTTC. As protein: CSAREGLHGYTF.

As regards this clonotype: Just one base apart from a much larger clone, this may be a read error. The chain joins TRBV27 to TRBJ1-2; weak D call: TRBD1 (5 bases). V was trimmed by 10 bases and J by 0 bases, leaving 24 bases between them. The length of the CDR3 is 17 residues. The germline gives CDR1 MNHEY, CDR2 SMNVEV (reference sequence). CDR3 DNA sequence: TGTGCCAATAGAAGGCCGGGACGGGGACGTTCTAACTATGGCTACACCTTC. Translating gives CANRRPGRGRSNYGYTF.